This T cell receptor beta chain is from a study of T cell responses to AZD1222 COVID-19 vaccine. Study as a whole: It was second doses at about 4 or about 12 weeks that were pooled. General study findings and limits: Once two AZD1222 doses were given, Spike-specific TCR breadth and depth went up. Most donors were white British, females outnumbered males, and clonal diversity was possibly underestimated.

Method: immunoSEQ multiplex PCR; TCRdb's copy keeps in-frame clones and lacks some. This sample has 150,000 to 200,000 clones, with about 92% found just once. Germline loops: CDR1 SGHRS, CDR2 YFSETQ. With 0 bases removed from V and 6 bases from J, the gap between germline ends came to 9 bases. This CDR3 has 13 residues. Regarding this clone: Its antigen is as yet unknown.

Source: peripheral blood, taken on day 0 of AZD1222 vaccination. This chain links TRBV5-1 with TRBJ1-1, with D maybe TRBD1 (5 bases). This clonotype was obtained from an adult in good health. The CDR3 DNA reads as TGCGCCAGCAGCTTGGGGGGCAAAGCTGAAGCTTTCTTT. Encoded protein: CASSLGGKAEAFF.